This TCR beta chain came from a study of blood T cell repertoires in COVID-19. Enrolled during active infection, Seattle patients were then followed longitudinally. This CDR3 comprises 15 residues. The V end lost 4 bases, the J end lost 11 bases, and 22 bases lay between the germline ends. The germline V gene has CDR1 SGHKS and CDR2 YYEKEE (reference sequence). In the original processing: Quantification of nucleated cells was approximated via reference gene primer amplification. Measured with immunoSEQ multiplex PCR; TCRdb has only the in-frame clones, and not every one. The V and J calls and clone size were taken over from that table, and D and trimming were inferred from the DNA. The sample lists 100,000 to 150,000 clones, around 89% occurring once.

This receptor was obtained from a man in his 60s with COVID-19, enrolled during active disease. The sample was peripheral blood. The chain couples TRBV5-5 to TRBJ1-5; weak D call: TRBD1 (6 bases). CDR3 coding DNA: TGTGCCAGCAGCCCCACGTCCATTTCGACAGGTTCCCAGCATTTT. Translated: CASSPTSISTGSQHF.